The TCR beta chain under discussion was sequenced for a study of T cells in Graves' hyperthyroidism and ophthalmopathy. Overall study: Specimen type is peripheral blood, collected at initial diagnosis prior to any treatment.

RNA transcripts were the template for amplifying TCR beta CDR3 regions. Carried out on the TCR CDR3, a first-round RT-PCR used the HTBI primer set. TCRdb fed the multiplex PCR reads into MiXCR, producing one record per CDR3 protein. There are approximately 590,000 distinct CDR3 sequences in the sample; more than 15% occur only once, and around 7.8% lies in the top ten. CDR1 and CDR2 from the germline V gene are ENHRY and SYGVKD. The CDR3 loop spans 13 amino acids. The V and J ends lost 6 bases and 3 bases, in that order; junction bases with no gene match: 2. This clonotype was counted a few times. The antigen is not known. Stable Graves' hyperthyroidism denoted no ophthalmopathy progression over 18 months. Findings and limits, study-wide: Most thyroid clonotypes with frequency above 0.001 were detected in blood.

Source material: blood. The V gene is TRBV10-3, the J gene TRBJ2-5, with 9 bases identical to TRBD2. The sequence was collected from a woman in her twenties or thirties with Graves' hyperthyroidism. The CDR3 nucleotides are TGTGCCATCAGACGGACTAGCGAAGAGACCCAGTACTTC. This sequence encodes CAIRRTSEETQYF.